This entry lists 32 T cell receptor beta chains sequenced from one sample in a study of T cells after yellow fever vaccination. TCRdb itself ran the 5' RACE reads through MiXCR, one entry per CDR3 protein. The sample contains approximately 580,000 distinct CDR3 sequences, roughly 17% of which appear only once. The starting material was PBMCs, obtained roughly 5 days after the first yellow fever vaccination. The receptor set was obtained from a man between 18 and 35 years old who received the YFV17D yellow fever vaccine.

This clonotype was recorded at least ten times. V and J are TRBV5-1 and TRBJ2-7; 8 positions match TRBD1. Germline CDR1 is SGHRS and CDR2 is YFSETQ. The CDR3 length is 15 residues. V shed 2 bases and J 5 bases; nucleotides not matched to a gene: 9. CDR3 nucleotide sequence: TGCGCCAGCAGCTTCTACCCTGGACAGGGCGACGAGCAGTACGTC. As protein: CASSFYPGQGDEQYV.

This clonotype showed up just a few times. This chain joins TRBV21-1 and TRBJ2-7. TRBV21-1 is recorded as a pseudogene. This CDR3 has 16 residues. In nucleotides, the CDR3 is TGTGCCAGCAGCCCTCAATTCTGGGAACAAACCTACGAGCAGTACTTC. Encoded protein: CASSPQFWEQTYEQYF.

This clonotype turned up a few times. The chain has TRBV5-1 and TRBJ2-2; no reliable D call. The CDR3 has 23 amino acids. Trimming took 0 bases from V and 0 from J, leaving 30 bases between them. Per the germline V gene, CDR1 is SGHRS and CDR2 is YFSETQ. The CDR3 loop is CASSLAVEKDSWVPHANTGELFF. The CDR3 DNA reads as TGCGCCAGCAGCTTGGCCGTAGAAAAAGACTCCTGGGTCCCGCATGCGAACACCGGGGAGCTGTTTTTT. The full variable domain, completed using reference TRBV5-1 and TRBJ2-2, is KAGVTQTPRYLIKTRGQQVTLSCSPISGHRSVSWYQQTPGQGLQFLFEYFSETQRNKGNFPGRFSGRQFSNSRSEMNVSTLELGDSALYLCASSLAVEKDSWVPHANTGELFFGEGSRLTVL.

This clonotype was seen only a few times. V is TRBV19 and J is TRBJ1-1; tentative D call: TRBD1 (5 bases). The V and J ends lost 2 bases and 4 bases respectively, with 17 bases between them. Germline CDR1 is LNHDA and CDR2 is SQIVND (reference sequence). The CDR3 length is 16 residues. In DNA form, the CDR3 reads TGTGCCAGTAGTATATCGGTATGGGACTACGGCACTGAAGCTTTCTTT. Protein: CASSISVWDYGTEAFF.

The rearrangement joins TRBV19 to TRBJ1-1, with a weak D call TRBD1 (6 bases). The CDR3 is made up of 15 amino acids. The germline V gene encodes CDR1 LNHDA and CDR2 SQIVND (reference sequence). V lost 9 bases and J lost 3, with 20 bases in between. CDR3 sequence: CASHDSGAGDTEAFF. The CDR3 DNA is TGTGCCAGCCACGATTCAGGGGCTGGGGACACTGAAGCTTTCTTT.

The sample holds a few counts of this clonotype. The chain has TRBV7-9 and TRBJ2-3; D is unclear. V lost 6 bases to trimming and J lost 4 bases, with 8 bases between them. CDR3 size: 12 residues. Per germline, CDR1 SEHNR and CDR2 FQNEAQ (reference sequence). CDR3 protein: CASSRRPDTQYF. The CDR3 DNA follows: TGTGCCAGCAGTCGTCGGCCAGATACGCAGTATTTT.

This clonotype was seen more than once but under ten times. This sequence joins TRBV7-2 and TRBJ2-5, with TRBD2 identical over 9 bases. The germline gives CDR1 SGHTA, CDR2 FQGNSA. The ends lost 5 bases at V and 9 bases at J; junction bases unmatched: 13. This CDR3 spans 15 amino acids. CDR3 sequence reads: CASSPQGSGGRPQYF. DNA of the CDR3: TGTGCCAGCAGCCCCCAGGGGAGCGGGGGGCGCCCCCAGTACTTC.

This clonotype was counted a few times. The chain couples TRBV6-1 to TRBJ2-2, with D possibly being TRBD2 (5 bases). This CDR3 is built from 14 residues. CDR1 MNHNS and CDR2 SASEGT come from the germline V gene. The V end lost 6 bases, the J end lost 4 bases, and 12 bases lay between the germline ends. CDR3 DNA sequence: TGTGCCAGCAGCGACATAGGGAGCACCGGGGAGCTGTTTTTT. Protein: CASSDIGSTGELFF.

The genes are TRBV20-1 and TRBJ2-7, with 7 bases matching TRBD2. Germline V gives CDR1 DFQATT, CDR2 SNEGSKA (reference sequence). J lost 6 bases, V lost 3 bases, and 8 bases had no gene match. The CDR3 spans 13 residues. CDR3 DNA sequence: TGCAGTGCTAGGGGGGGGGATTTAGGCGAGCAGTACTTC. It yields the protein CSARGGDLGEQYF.

V gene TRBV9 combines with J gene TRBJ2-1; the match to TRBD2 covers 13 bases. This CDR3 has 16 residues. V lost 2 bases to trimming and J lost 6 bases; unmatched junction nucleotides: 5. The V gene's germline CDR1 is SGDLS and CDR2 YYNGEE. CDR3 sequence (DNA): TGTGCCAGCAGCGTCAGACTAGCGGGGGGTTCCAATGAGCAGTTCTTC. Translation gives CASSVRLAGGSNEQFF.

The rearrangement links TRBV5-1 to TRBJ2-4, with no clear D. The germline gives CDR1 SGHRS, CDR2 YFSETQ. The CDR3 totals 14 residues. V was shortened by 4 bases and J by 8 bases, with 16 bases between the two germline ends. CDR3 residues: CASSQLRREDIQYF. The CDR3 DNA reads TGCGCCAGCAGCCAGCTAAGGAGAGAGGACATTCAGTACTTC.

Only one count was recorded for this clonotype. The chain couples TRBV18 to TRBJ2-3; TRBD2 aligns across 7 bases. The CDR3 is made up of 16 amino acids. Trimming took 6 bases from V and 2 from J; bases not matched to a gene: 11. CDR1 and CDR2 (germline): KGHSH, LQKENI. The CDR3: CASSAGERGITDTQYF. The CDR3 DNA follows: TGTGCCAGCTCGGCAGGCGAGCGGGGAATCACAGATACGCAGTATTTT.

The CDR3, as DNA: TGCGCCAGCAGCCCCCAGTGGGAGCTAGCCAAAAACATTCAGTACTTC. Translated, it gives CASSPQWELAKNIQYF. The V call is TRBV4-3, the J call TRBJ2-4; a weak D match, TRBD2 (5 bases). The germline CDR1 and CDR2 sequences are LGHNA and YSLEER. V lost 4 bases, J lost 0 bases, and 13 bases lay in between. The CDR3 is 16 residues long.

This clonotype was counted between two and nine times. J is TRBJ2-5 and V is TRBV20-1; tentative D call: TRBD2 (7 bases). The CDR3 has 13 residues. Germline assignment: CDR1 DFQATT and CDR2 SNEGSKA (reference sequence). V lost 7 bases and J lost 0, with 12 bases in between. CDR3 in amino acids: CSGEGGNQETQYF. DNA for the CDR3: TGCAGTGGGGAGGGGGGGAACCAAGAGACCCAGTACTTC.

This clonotype was found many times. The gene calls are TRBV20-1 and TRBJ1-2; D is ambiguous. CDR3 length: 12 residues. Between the trimmed V and J ends, which lost 3 bases and 2 bases, there was a span of 7 bases. Germline V gene sequence: CDR1 DFQATT, CDR2 SNEGSKA (reference sequence). CDR3 nucleotides: TGCAGTGCTAGTTTACCGAACTATGGCTACACCTTC. This sequence encodes CSASLPNYGYTF.

This clonotype has only a few counts. In nucleotides, the CDR3 is TGTGCCAGCAGCTTGGTAATAGGGGGATCCTACAATGAGCAGTTCTTC. It encodes CASSLVIGGSYNEQFF. This rearrangement joins TRBV5-5 to TRBJ2-1; TRBD1 is a possible D gene (6 bases). The CDR3 covers 16 residues. CDR1 SGHKS and CDR2 YYEKEE come from the germline V gene (reference sequence). Deletions cut 0 bases from V and 1 base from J, with 11 bases between.

This clonotype was observed a few times. The rearrangement links TRBV7-9 to TRBJ2-7; weak D call: TRBD1 (5 bases). V was trimmed by 1 base and J by 5 bases, leaving 9 bases between them. Germline CDR1 is SEHNR and CDR2 is FQNEAQ (reference sequence). CDR3 length: 13 residues. In DNA, the CDR3 is TGTGCCAGCAGCTTAGACAGGCTGGACGAGCAGTACTTC. Translated, it gives CASSLDRLDEQYF.

The chain is built from TRBV4-2 and TRBJ2-7, with 11 bases fitting TRBD1. Germline V CDR1 and CDR2: LGHNA, YNFKEQ. After removal of 2 bases from V and 1 base from J, the junction contained 7 bases not matched to a gene. The CDR3 is made up of 17 amino acids. In nucleotides, the CDR3 is TGTGCCAGCAGCCAATTCACTGGGACAGGGGGTTCCTACGAGCAGTACTTC. Amino acid sequence: CASSQFTGTGGSYEQYF.

This clonotype was seen a handful of times. The rearrangement uses TRBV11-2 and TRBJ1-1; 8 bases map to TRBD1. The CDR3 extends over 18 amino acids. The V and J ends lost 0 bases and 3 bases, in that order; junction bases with no gene match: 12. Germline V gene lookup returns CDR1 SGHAT and CDR2 FQNNGV. CDR3 sequence reads: CASSLDRVRTGRDTEAFF. The CDR3 bases are TGTGCCAGCAGCTTAGATCGAGTCCGGACAGGGAGGGACACTGAAGCTTTCTTT.

This clonotype was seen ten or more times. This chain connects TRBV24-1 to TRBJ2-2; TRBD2 aligns across 7 bases. The CDR3 runs 15 residues. From germline, CDR1 is KGHDR and CDR2 SFDVKD. V lost 9 bases and J lost 4; bases outside the gene matches: 10. CDR3 DNA: TGTGCCACCGCGCCCTACGGGGGGATCACCGGGGAGCTGTTTTTT. Its translation: CATAPYGGITGELFF.

A few counts support this clonotype. The genes are TRBV7-2 and TRBJ2-7; the D is unclear. Germline V CDR1 and CDR2: SGHTA, FQGNSA. V lost 0 bases to trimming and J lost 5 bases, with 8 bases between them. This CDR3 is built from 13 residues. CDR3 bases: TGTGCCAGCAGCTTAGCCAGGATCGACGAGCAGTACGTC. Translation gives CASSLARIDEQYV.

This clonotype was counted a few times. This chain uses TRBV4-3 with TRBJ2-1; D is unresolved. CDR1 and CDR2 from the germline V gene are LGHNA and YSLEER. This CDR3 has 15 amino acids. V was trimmed by 0 bases and J by 10 bases, leaving 16 bases between them. The CDR3: CASSQDYNYLREQFF. The CDR3 DNA is TGCGCCAGCAGCCAAGATTATAACTATCTGAGGGAGCAGTTCTTC.

This clonotype was counted only a few times. The CDR3 bases are TGTGCCAGCAGTTACGCCAGGTCCGAAAAACTGTTTTTT. It specifies CASSYARSEKLFF. The chain combines TRBV12-3 or TRBV12-4 with TRBJ1-4; D call uncertain. The V end lost 4 bases, the J end lost 8 bases, and 11 bases lay between the germline ends. The CDR3 consists of 13 residues.

This chain connects TRBV7-9 to TRBJ1-2; 9 nucleotides match TRBD1. J lost 4 bases, V lost 5 bases, and 5 bases had no gene match. The germline gives CDR1 SEHNR, CDR2 FQNEAQ (reference sequence). CDR3 length: 14 residues. CDR3 loop: CASSPWTGAYGYTF. In DNA, the CDR3 is TGTGCCAGCAGCCCCTGGACAGGGGCCTATGGCTACACCTTC.

The rearrangement uses TRBV7-6 and TRBJ2-3, with a weak D call TRBD1 (6 bases). Trimming left V 5 bases short and J 5 bases short, with 11 bases between. Germline CDR1 SGHVS, CDR2 FNYEAQ. The CDR3 length is 13 residues. CDR3 in DNA: TGTGCCAGCAGCCCAGGGGTTGTAGATACGCAGTATTTT. It yields the protein CASSPGVVDTQYF.

This clonotype was found a few times. The gene calls are TRBV30 and TRBJ2-3; D is possibly TRBD1 (5 bases). Germline V gene lookup returns CDR1 GTSNPN and CDR2 SVGIG (reference sequence). CDR3 length equals 11 residues. Trimming cost V 3 bases and J 9 bases, with 10 bases left between them. The CDR3 DNA reads as TGTGCCTGGAGCGTCTACAGGACGCAGTATTTT. Amino acids: CAWSVYRTQYF. Full variable domain (rest looked up from reference TRBV30 and TRBJ2-3): SQTIHQWPATLVQPVGSPLSLECTVEGTSNPNLYWYRQAAGRGLQLLFYSVGIGQISSEVPQNLSASRPQDRQFILSSKKLLLSDSGFYLCAWSVYRTQYFGPGTRLTVL.

In its sample, this clonotype was seen many times. This chain joins TRBV5-1 and TRBJ2-2, with 8 bases aligning to TRBD1. There are 15 residues in the CDR3. V gave up 2 bases and J gave up 5 bases; unmatched junction bases: 5. Germline-derived CDR1 and CDR2 are SGHRS and YFSETQ. The CDR3 reads CASSFGQGRTGELFF. The CDR3 DNA is TGCGCCAGCAGCTTTGGACAGGGAAGAACCGGGGAGCTGTTTTTT.

The chain links TRBV19 to TRBJ1-5; D remains ambiguous. Germline CDR1 LNHDA, CDR2 SQIVND (reference sequence). The V and J ends lost 3 bases and 7 bases respectively, with 7 bases between them. The CDR3 loop spans 12 amino acids. In nucleotides, the CDR3 is TGTGCCAGTAGTATCCCTAAGCAGCCCCAGCATTTT. Protein: CASSIPKQPQHF.

The V and J genes are TRBV28 and TRBJ2-5; D remains unclear. The CDR3 is made up of 14 amino acids. CDR1 and CDR2 (germline): MDHEN, SYDVKM. Trimming cost V 5 bases and J 7 bases, with 17 bases left between them. This chain's CDR3 is CASSRSEISVTQYF. CDR3 in DNA: TGTGCCAGCAGTAGGTCAGAGATTTCGGTGACCCAGTACTTC. The entire variable domain, with the rest obtained from reference TRBV28 and TRBJ2-5, is as follows: DVKVTQSSRYLVKRTGEKVFLECVQDMDHENMFWYRQDPGLGLRLIYFSYDVKMKEKGDIPEGYSVSREKKERFSLILESASTNQTSMYLCASSRSEISVTQYFGPGTRLLVL.

This sequence joins TRBV20-1 and TRBJ2-7, with 7 bases that match TRBD2. This CDR3 comprises 13 residues. Germline V CDR1 and CDR2: DFQATT, SNEGSKA (reference sequence). V gave up 4 bases and J gave up 3 bases; unmatched junction bases: 6. The CDR3 nucleotides are TGCAGTGCTACGAGCGGGGAGATCTACGAGCAGTACTTC. Its translation is CSATSGEIYEQYF.

The chain is built from TRBV12-3 or TRBV12-4 and TRBJ2-7; D is perhaps TRBD2 (5 bases). V was trimmed by 3 bases and J by 7 bases, leaving 10 bases between them. The CDR3 loop spans 12 amino acids. In nucleotides, the CDR3 is TGTGCCAGCAGTTTTCGGGGTCGGGAGCAGTACTTC. Protein sequence: CASSFRGREQYF.

The chain employs TRBV28 and TRBJ2-5, with 7 bases aligning to TRBD1. CDR3 length: 14 amino acids. V lost 5 bases and J lost 4; bases outside the gene matches: 7. Germline V CDR1 and CDR2: MDHEN, SYDVKM. The CDR3 sequence: CASSAPQGRETQYF. The DNA for the CDR3 is TGTGCCAGCAGTGCTCCACAGGGGAGAGAGACCCAGTACTTC.